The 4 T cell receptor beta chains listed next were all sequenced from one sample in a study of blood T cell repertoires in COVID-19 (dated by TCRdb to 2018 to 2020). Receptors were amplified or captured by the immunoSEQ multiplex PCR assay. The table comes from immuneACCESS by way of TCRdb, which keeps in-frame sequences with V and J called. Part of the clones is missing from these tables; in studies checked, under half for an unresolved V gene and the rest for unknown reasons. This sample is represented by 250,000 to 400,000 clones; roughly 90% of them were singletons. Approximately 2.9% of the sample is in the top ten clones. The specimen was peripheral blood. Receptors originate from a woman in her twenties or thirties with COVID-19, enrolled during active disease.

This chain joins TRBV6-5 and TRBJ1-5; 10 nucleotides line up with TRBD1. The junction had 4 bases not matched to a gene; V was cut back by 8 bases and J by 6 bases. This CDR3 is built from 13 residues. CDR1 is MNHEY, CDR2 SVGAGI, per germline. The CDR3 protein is CASDRGQGQPQHF. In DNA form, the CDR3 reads TGTGCCAGCGACAGGGGGCAGGGTCAGCCCCAGCATTTT.

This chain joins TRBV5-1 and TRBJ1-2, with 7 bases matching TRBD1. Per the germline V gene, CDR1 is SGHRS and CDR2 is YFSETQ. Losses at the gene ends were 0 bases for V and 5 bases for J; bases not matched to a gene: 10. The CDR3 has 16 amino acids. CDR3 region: CASSLEAGGSQYGYTF. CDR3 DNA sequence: TGCGCCAGCAGCTTGGAGGCAGGGGGTTCTCAATATGGCTACACCTTC.

The DNA for the CDR3 is TGTGCCAGCTCCTTCGCTGGGGGGGCCTACGAGCAGTACTTC. Its protein is CASSFAGGAYEQYF. The chain is built from TRBV18 and TRBJ2-7; TRBD2 matches 7 bases. V lost 6 bases and J lost 2; bases outside the gene matches: 7. Germline CDR1 KGHSH, CDR2 LQKENI. The CDR3 has 14 amino acids.

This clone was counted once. The CDR3 here is CASSLDRGDEQFF. CDR3 coding DNA: TGTGCCAGCAGCTTAGACAGGGGGGATGAGCAGTTCTTC. This chain joins TRBV11-3 and TRBJ2-1, with a weak D call TRBD1 (7 bases). Germline values: CDR1 SGHNT, CDR2 YENEEA. The CDR3 loop spans 13 amino acids. V was pared by 0 bases and J by 8 bases, with 8 bases between.